The rows below give T cell receptor beta chains drawn from one sample of a study of radiation and T cells in renal cell carcinoma. Repertoires were generated with immunoSEQ multiplex PCR, while TCRdb's copy carries only in-frame clones and drops some. Of 18,000 or so clones in the sample, roughly 58% were seen once. This sample comprised tumor tissue, obtained from a patient whose treatment included radiotherapy and nephrectomy. The receptors were gathered from a man aged 50 or older with renal cell carcinoma. Each CDR3 is given with its conserved first and last residue. A D gene is named only where the DNA matches it firmly. Size is stated for part of the rows, as once, few or many counts, or as a class when the clone is expanded.

V gene	clone size	D gene	J gene	CDR3 protein	CDR3 DNA
TRBV2	.	TRBD1	TRBJ1-2	CARTGDKNGYTF	TGTGCCAGAACAGGGGATAAGAATGGCTACACCTTC
TRBV5-1	.	TRBD2	TRBJ2-5	CASSRGAGGEQETQYF	TGCGCCAGCAGCCGAGGGGCGGGAGGGGAGCAAGAGACCCAGTACTTC
TRBV6-5	.	TRBD1	TRBJ2-2	CASSYVGTGAGELFF	TGTGCCAGCAGTTACGTTGGGACAGGGGCCGGGGAGCTGTTTTTT
TRBV10-1	.	TRBD2	TRBJ2-3	CASSEGLAGGEHTQYF	TGCGCCAGCAGTGAGGGACTAGCGGGAGGAGAACATACGCAGTATTTT
TRBV28	.	.	TRBJ2-1	CASSLEQLNEQFF	TGTGCCAGCAGTTTAGAACAACTCAATGAGCAGTTCTTC
TRBV6-5	.	.	TRBJ2-1	CASNSAGGYNEQFF	TGTGCCAGCAACTCCGCAGGGGGGTACAATGAGCAGTTCTTC
TRBV5-1	many	.	TRBJ2-5	CASTGTGKETQYF	TGCGCCAGCACCGGGACGGGAAAAGAGACCCAGTACTTC
TRBV9	medium-sized	TRBD1	TRBJ1-4	CASSGDRGSGKLFF	TGTGCCAGCAGCGGCGACAGGGGGTCCGGAAAACTGTTTTTT
TRBV9	.	.	TRBJ2-2	CASSQISRGVGGGNTGELFF	TGTGCCAGCAGCCAAATCTCCCGTGGCGTCGGGGGAGGAAACACCGGGGAGCTGTTTTTT
TRBV30	.	.	TRBJ1-5	CAWSRGSGQPQHF	TGTGCCTGGAGTAGGGGGTCTGGTCAGCCCCAGCATTTT
TRBV7-9	once	.	TRBJ2-1	CASSLGPGLIGSYNEQFF	TGTGCCAGCAGCTTAGGTCCAGGGCTGATCGGGTCCTACAATGAGCAGTTCTTC
TRBV7-7	few	TRBD2	TRBJ2-5	CASSPSGGANLETQYF	TGTGCTAGCAGCCCAAGCGGGGGGGCCAATTTGGAGACCCAGTACTTC
TRBV7-3	.	TRBD1	TRBJ1-1	CASSPLQGANTEAFF	TGTGCCAGCAGCCCCCTACAGGGGGCGAACACTGAAGCTTTCTTT
TRBV5-1	.	TRBD1	TRBJ2-7	CASSLRGTDYEQYF	TGCGCCAGCAGCTTGAGGGGGACAGACTACGAGCAGTACTTC
TRBV27	.	TRBD1	TRBJ1-4	CASRDRGRTNEKLFF	TGTGCCAGCCGGGACAGGGGGCGAACTAATGAAAAACTGTTTTTT
TRBV6-4	.	TRBD1	TRBJ2-7	CASSEDRGSEQYF	TGTGCCAGCAGTGAGGACAGGGGGAGCGAGCAGTACTTC
TRBV7-9	.	.	TRBJ1-4	CASSGGNEEKLFF	TGTGCCAGCAGCGGGGGGAACGAAGAAAAACTGTTTTTT
TRBV2	.	TRBD2	TRBJ2-1	CASQAGGYNEQFF	TGTGCCAGCCAAGCCGGGGGGTACAATGAGCAGTTCTTC
TRBV5-1	.	TRBD1	TRBJ1-4	CASSFRPIGQAHNEKLFF	TGCGCCAGCAGCTTCCGGCCTATCGGACAGGCACATAATGAAAAACTGTTTTTT
TRBV23-1	.	.	TRBJ2-4	CASSRQSGEIGLPSAKNIQYF	TGCGCCAGCAGTCGTCAGTCGGGGGAAATCGGGCTTCCTTCGGCCAAAAACATTCAGTACTTC
TRBV2	.	TRBD2	TRBJ2-5	CASRSQAGGGTQYF	TGTGCCAGCCGGAGCCAGGCGGGAGGAGGGACCCAGTACTTC
TRBV2	once	.	TRBJ2-7	CASSVSTTYEQYF	TGTGCCAGCAGTGTCTCTACTACCTACGAGCAGTACTTC
TRBV18	.	TRBD2	TRBJ2-1	CASSPPGGTSGYNEQFF	TGTGCCAGCTCACCACCGGGGGGCACTAGCGGTTACAATGAGCAGTTCTTC
TRBV11-3	.	.	TRBJ1-1	CASSLGVNTEAFF	TGTGCCAGCAGCTTAGGGGTGAACACTGAAGCTTTCTTT
TRBV6-5	.	.	TRBJ1-3	CASSLLSVGNTIYF	TGTGCCAGCAGTTTGCTTAGCGTTGGAAACACCATATATTTT
TRBV2	few	TRBD1	TRBJ1-4	CASRPGQGVGEKLFF	TGTGCCAGCAGGCCTGGACAGGGGGTGGGAGAAAAACTGTTTTTT
TRBV18	.	.	TRBJ1-2	CASSPFTGDYGYTF	TGTGCCAGCTCACCATTTACGGGGGACTATGGCTACACCTTC
TRBV6-5	.	.	TRBJ2-5	CASTDVVETQYF	TGTGCCAGCACCGACGTAGTGGAGACCCAGTACTTC
TRBV10-3	.	.	TRBJ1-5	CAISDSGSGKPQHF	TGTGCCATCAGTGATTCCGGGAGCGGCAAGCCCCAGCATTTT
TRBV4-1	.	TRBD2	TRBJ2-7	CASSQLGGSNEQYF	TGCGCCAGCAGCCAACTGGGCGGGAGCAACGAGCAGTACTTC
TRBV2	.	TRBD2	TRBJ2-3	CASGLGGGQGDTQYF	TGTGCCAGCGGGCTGGGGGGAGGGCAGGGAGATACGCAGTATTTT
TRBV4-3	medium-sized	TRBD1	TRBJ2-5	CASSQTRTGYQETQYF	TGCGCCAGCAGCCAGACACGGACAGGTTACCAAGAGACCCAGTACTTC
TRBV10-3	once	.	TRBJ2-5	CAISEYREETQYF	TGTGCCATCAGTGAGTACAGGGAAGAGACCCAGTACTTC
TRBV19	.	.	TRBJ1-5	CASSIGPGGQPQHF	TGTGCCAGTAGTATCGGACCGGGCGGGCAGCCCCAGCATTTT
TRBV27	few	.	TRBJ2-1	CASSSRGYNEQFF	TGTGCCAGCAGTTCTAGGGGTTACAATGAGCAGTTCTTC
TRBV7-2	.	TRBD2	TRBJ2-3	CASSLTSGGAMHTQYF	TGTGCCAGCAGCCTAACTAGCGGGGGGGCGATGCATACGCAGTATTTT
TRBV7-8	medium-sized	.	TRBJ1-6	CASSSGAPYSPLHF	TGTGCCAGCAGCTCAGGGGCCCCCTATTCACCCCTCCACTTT
TRBV5-1	.	.	TRBJ2-5	CASSPGTAWEETQYF	TGCGCCAGCAGCCCTGGGACTGCCTGGGAAGAGACCCAGTACTTC
TRBV6-6	.	TRBD1	TRBJ1-5	CASSRTGRNQPQHF	TGTGCCAGCAGTCGGACAGGGCGCAATCAGCCCCAGCATTTT
TRBV7-2	.	TRBD2	TRBJ2-2	CASSPWEGTGELFF	TGTGCCAGCAGCCCTTGGGAGGGCACCGGGGAGCTGTTTTTT
TRBV7-2	.	.	TRBJ1-2	CASSQAPPSYGYTF	TGTGCCAGCAGCCAAGCCCCCCCATCCTATGGCTACACCTTC
TRBV6-6	.	.	TRBJ1-6	CASRATEDSPLHF	TGTGCCAGCAGGGCAACAGAGGATTCACCCCTCCACTTT
TRBV6-6	.	TRBD1	TRBJ1-1	CASRKMDRASSEAFF	TGTGCCAGCAGGAAGATGGACAGGGCTAGCTCTGAAGCTTTCTTT
TRBV9	.	.	TRBJ1-1	CASSVSVGGDTEAFF	TGTGCCAGCAGCGTCAGTGTCGGAGGGGACACTGAAGCTTTCTTT
TRBV7-2	many	.	TRBJ1-4	CASSLQGLANEKLFF	TGTGCCAGCAGCTTGCAGGGTTTGGCTAATGAAAAACTGTTTTTT
TRBV19	.	.	TRBJ1-5	CASRGNNQPQHF	TGTGCCAGTCGGGGGAATAATCAGCCCCAGCATTTT
TRBV30	.	TRBD1	TRBJ1-1	CAWHQGANTEAFF	TGTGCCTGGCATCAGGGGGCGAACACTGAAGCTTTCTTT
TRBV19	.	.	TRBJ1-5	CASRGNNQPQHF	TGTGCCAGTAGAGGGAACAATCAGCCCCAGCATTTT
TRBV29-1	.	TRBD1	TRBJ1-1	CSVEEGTGSFF	TGCAGCGTTGAAGAAGGGACAGGGAGCTTCTTT
TRBV6-1	few	TRBD1	TRBJ1-5	CASSEQGVSNQPQHF	TGTGCCAGCAGTGAACAGGGGGTGAGCAATCAGCCCCAGCATTTT
TRBV6-4	.	.	TRBJ1-5	CASSDRAGAQPQHF	TGTGCCAGCAGTGACAGGGCGGGAGCACAGCCCCAGCATTTT
TRBV4-1	.	TRBD1	TRBJ2-6	CASSFRDSSSSGANVLTF	TGCGCCAGCAGCTTCCGGGACAGCTCCTCTTCTGGGGCCAACGTCCTGACTTTC
TRBV5-1	.	.	TRBJ2-7	CASSLPNSYEQYF	TGCGCCAGCAGCTTACCCAACAGCTACGAGCAGTACTTC